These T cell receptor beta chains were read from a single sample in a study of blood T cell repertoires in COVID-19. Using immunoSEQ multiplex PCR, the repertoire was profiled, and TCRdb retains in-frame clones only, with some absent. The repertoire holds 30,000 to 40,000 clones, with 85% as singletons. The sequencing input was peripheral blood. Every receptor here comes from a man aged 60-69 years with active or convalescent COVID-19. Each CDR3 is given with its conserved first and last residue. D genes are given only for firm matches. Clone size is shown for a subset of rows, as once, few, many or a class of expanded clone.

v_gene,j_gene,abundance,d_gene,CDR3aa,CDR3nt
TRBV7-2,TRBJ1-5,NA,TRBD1,CASSSQGSSNQPQHF,TGTGCCAGCAGCTCACAGGGGTCCAGCAATCAGCCCCAGCATTTT
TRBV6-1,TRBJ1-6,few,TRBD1,CASSESWTGALHF,TGTGCCAGCAGTGAATCATGGACAGGGGCCCTCCACTTT
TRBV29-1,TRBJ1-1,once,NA,CSVEVRRNTEAFF,TGCAGCGTTGAAGTCAGAAGAAACACTGAAGCTTTCTTT
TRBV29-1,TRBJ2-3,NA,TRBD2,CSVFGTRVSTDTQYF,TGCAGCGTATTCGGGACTAGAGTCAGCACAGATACGCAGTATTTT
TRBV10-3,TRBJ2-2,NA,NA,CAISILGTTGELFF,TGTGCCATCAGTATACTAGGGACAACCGGGGAGCTGTTTTTT
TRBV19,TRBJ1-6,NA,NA,CATSDSLYNSPLHF,TGTGCCACTAGCGACAGCCTCTATAATTCACCCCTCCACTTT
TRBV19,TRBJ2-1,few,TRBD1,CASRPQGARQFF,TGTGCCAGTAGGCCACAGGGGGCGAGGCAGTTCTTC
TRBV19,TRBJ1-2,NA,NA,CASSIGGQSYGYTF,TGTGCCAGTAGTATCGGCGGACAGAGCTATGGCTACACCTTC
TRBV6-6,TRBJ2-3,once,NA,CASSYGGTAQYF,TGTGCCAGCAGTTACGGGGGGACAGCGCAGTATTTT
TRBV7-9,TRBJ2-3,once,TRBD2,CASSPPSGRREGTDTQYF,TGTGCCAGCAGCCCCCCAAGCGGGAGAAGAGAAGGCACAGATACGCAGTATTTT
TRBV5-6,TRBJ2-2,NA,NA,CASSLAWGATGELFF,TGTGCCAGCAGCTTGGCCTGGGGCGCCACCGGGGAGCTGTTTTTT
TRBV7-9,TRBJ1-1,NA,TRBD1,CASRRTGGSEAFF,TGTGCCAGCAGAAGGACAGGGGGGAGTGAAGCTTTCTTT
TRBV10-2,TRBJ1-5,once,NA,CASSDLGQSGGPQHF,TGCGCCAGCAGTGATCTAGGACAGTCTGGGGGACCCCAGCATTTT
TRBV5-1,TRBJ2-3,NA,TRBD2,CASSSGLAGRTDTQYF,TGCGCCAGCAGCAGTGGACTAGCGGGACGCACAGATACGCAGTATTTT
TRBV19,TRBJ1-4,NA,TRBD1,CASTLGTDTTNEKLFF,TGTGCCAGTACCCTGGGGACAGACACAACTAATGAAAAACTGTTTTTT
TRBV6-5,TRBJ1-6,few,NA,CASSSGENSPLHF,TGTGCCAGCAGTTCAGGGGAAAATTCACCCCTCCACTTT
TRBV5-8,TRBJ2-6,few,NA,CASSFDSSGANVLTF,TGTGCCAGCAGCTTTGACAGCTCTGGGGCCAACGTCCTGACTTTC
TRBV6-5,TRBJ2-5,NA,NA,CASSYSGRRETQYF,TGTGCCAGCAGTTACTCAGGCAGGAGGGAGACCCAGTACTTC
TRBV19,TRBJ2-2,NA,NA,CASSIAGHNTGELFF,TGTGCCAGTAGTATCGCAGGACACAACACCGGGGAGCTGTTTTTT
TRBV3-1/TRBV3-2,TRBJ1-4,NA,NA,CASSHVDRGEKLFF,TGTGCCAGCAGCCACGTGGATAGGGGGGAAAAACTGTTTTTT
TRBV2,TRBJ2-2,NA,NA,CASSQYETNTGELFF,TGTGCCAGCAGCCAGTATGAAACGAACACCGGGGAGCTGTTTTTT
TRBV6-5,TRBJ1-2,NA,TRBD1,CASSRQGRYTF,TGTGCCAGCAGTAGACAGGGCCGCTACACCTTC
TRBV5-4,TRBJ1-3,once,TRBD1,CASSRTGDAVNTIYF,TGTGCCAGCAGTAGGACAGGGGACGCAGTTAACACCATATATTTT
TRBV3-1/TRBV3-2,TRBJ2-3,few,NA,CASSQGGRAADTQYF,TGTGCCAGCAGCCAAGGGGGGCGCGCTGCAGATACGCAGTATTTT
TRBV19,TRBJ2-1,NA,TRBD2,CASSWTSGGRGEQFF,TGTGCCAGTAGCTGGACTAGCGGGGGACGGGGTGAGCAGTTCTTC
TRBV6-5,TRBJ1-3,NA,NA,CASSYGGDSGNTIYF,TGTGCCAGCAGTTACGGGGGGGACTCTGGAAACACCATATATTTT
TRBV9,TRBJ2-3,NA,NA,CASSVERADTQYF,TGTGCCAGCAGCGTAGAGAGGGCAGATACGCAGTATTTT
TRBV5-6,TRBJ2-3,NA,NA,CASKYQVPSTDTQYF,TGTGCCAGCAAATATCAGGTACCTAGCACAGATACGCAGTATTTT
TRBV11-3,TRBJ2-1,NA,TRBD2,CASSEGGREANEQFF,TGTGCCAGCAGCGAGGGTGGGCGGGAGGCCAATGAGCAGTTCTTC
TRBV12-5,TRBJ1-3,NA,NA,CASGLSRGNSGNTIYF,TGTGCTAGTGGCCTAAGCAGGGGAAACTCTGGAAACACCATATATTTT
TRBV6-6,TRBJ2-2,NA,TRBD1,CASSYGTGFGELFF,TGTGCCAGCAGTTACGGGACAGGGTTCGGGGAGCTGTTTTTT
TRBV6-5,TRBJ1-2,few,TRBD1,CASSYPGQGYTF,TGTGCCAGCAGTTACCCGGGACAGGGCTACACCTTC
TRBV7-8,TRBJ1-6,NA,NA,CASSLADSRNSPLHF,TGTGCCAGCAGCTTAGCGGACAGTAGAAATTCACCCCTCCACTTT
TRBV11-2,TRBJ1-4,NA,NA,CASSTDRINEKLFF,TGTGCCAGCAGTACTGACAGGATAAATGAAAAACTGTTTTTT
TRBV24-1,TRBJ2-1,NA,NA,CATQPSAGQGSYNEQFF,TGTGCCACCCAGCCTAGCGCCGGGCAAGGCTCTTACAATGAGCAGTTCTTC
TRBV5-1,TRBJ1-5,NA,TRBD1,CASSAGTGGDQPQHF,TGCGCCAGCAGCGCCGGGACAGGGGGAGATCAGCCCCAGCATTTT
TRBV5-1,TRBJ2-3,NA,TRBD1,CASSLAGTGADTQYF,TGCGCCAGCAGCTTGGCCGGGACAGGGGCAGATACGCAGTATTTT
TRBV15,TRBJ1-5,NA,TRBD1,CATSPDRGNQPQHF,TGTGCCACCAGCCCGGACAGGGGTAATCAGCCCCAGCATTTT
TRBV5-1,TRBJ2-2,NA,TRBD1,CASTGQGLAGELFF,TGCGCCAGCACCGGACAGGGTCTCGCCGGGGAGCTGTTTTTT